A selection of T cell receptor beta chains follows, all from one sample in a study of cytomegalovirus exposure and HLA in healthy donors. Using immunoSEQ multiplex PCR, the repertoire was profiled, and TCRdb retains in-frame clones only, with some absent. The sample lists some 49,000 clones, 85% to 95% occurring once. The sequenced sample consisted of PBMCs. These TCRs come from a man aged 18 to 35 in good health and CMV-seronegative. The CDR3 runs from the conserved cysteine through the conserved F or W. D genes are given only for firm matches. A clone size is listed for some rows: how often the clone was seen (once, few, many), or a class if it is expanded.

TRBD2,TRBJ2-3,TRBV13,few,TGTGCCAGCAGCTTCAGCGGGACCACAGATACGCAGTATTTT,CASSFSGTTDTQYF
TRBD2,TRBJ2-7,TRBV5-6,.,TGTGCCAGCAGCTTGATGCTAGCGGGCGGCGAGCAGTACTTC,CASSLMLAGGEQYF
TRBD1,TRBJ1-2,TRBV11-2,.,TGTGCCAGCAGCCCGATCCGGGACAGGGTATCGGGCGGCTACACCTTC,CASSPIRDRVSGGYTF
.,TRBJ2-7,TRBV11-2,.,TGTGCCAGCAGCTTAGAACTTACCTCCTACGAGCAGTACTTC,CASSLELTSYEQYF
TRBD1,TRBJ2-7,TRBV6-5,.,TGTGCCAGCAGCCGAAGGGACAGCTCCTACGAGCAGTACTTC,CASSRRDSSYEQYF
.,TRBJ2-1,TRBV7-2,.,TGTGCCAGCAGCTTAGACGGAGGGGGCTATGAGCAGTTCTTC,CASSLDGGGYEQFF
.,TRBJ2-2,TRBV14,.,TGTGCCAGCAGCAGGTGGGGCGACACCGGGGAGCTGTTTTTT,CASSRWGDTGELFF
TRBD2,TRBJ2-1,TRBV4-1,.,TGCGCCAGCAGCCTAGGGACTAGCGGGGACCGGTACAATGAGCAGTTCTTC,CASSLGTSGDRYNEQFF
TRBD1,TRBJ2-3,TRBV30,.,TGTGCCTGGAGTGTGTTCGGGACAGCTAGCACAGATACGCAGTATTTT,CAWSVFGTASTDTQYF
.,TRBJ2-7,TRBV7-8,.,TGTGCCAGCAGCCTCGCCCGGGACACCCTCGAGCAGTACTTC,CASSLARDTLEQYF
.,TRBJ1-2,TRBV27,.,TGTGCCAGCAGTTTATCGTCAGGGGACGGCTACACCTTC,CASSLSSGDGYTF
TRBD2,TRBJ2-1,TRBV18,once,TGTGCCAGCTCACCTAGCGGGAACATTCCGTCCTACAATGAGCAGTTCTTC,CASSPSGNIPSYNEQFF
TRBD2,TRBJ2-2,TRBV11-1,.,TGTGCCAGCAGCTTATCCCACAGCGGGACCACCGGGGAGCTGTTTTTT,CASSLSHSGTTGELFF
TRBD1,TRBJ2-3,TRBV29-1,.,TGCAGCGTTGAAGGCAGGGGGCGATCAGATACGCAGTATTTT,CSVEGRGRSDTQYF
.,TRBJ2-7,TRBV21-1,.,TGTGCCAGCTCCCCCGGGACACCGATTTCCTACGAGCAGTACTTC,CASSPGTPISYEQYF
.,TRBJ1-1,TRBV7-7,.,TGTGCCAGCAGCTTTAGATTGAACACTGAAGCTTTCTTT,CASSFRLNTEAFF
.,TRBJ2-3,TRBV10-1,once,TGCGCCAGCAGTGTAGGCACAGATACGCAGTATTTT,CASSVGTDTQYF
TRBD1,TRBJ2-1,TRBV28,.,TGTGCCAGCAGTTTATGGGTCGGGACAGGGGGAGGGAACAATGAGCAGTTCTTC,CASSLWVGTGGGNNEQFF
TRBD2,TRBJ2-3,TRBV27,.,TGTGCCAGCAGTATATATTGGGGACTAGCAGATACGCAGTATTTT,CASSIYWGLADTQYF
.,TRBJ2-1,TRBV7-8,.,TGTGCCAGCAGCTTAATGGGTCAGGGGACCTACAATGAGCAGTTCTTC,CASSLMGQGTYNEQFF
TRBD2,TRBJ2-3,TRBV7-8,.,TGTGCCAGCAGCTTAGTAGCGGGAGGGAGAACAGATACGCAGTATTTT,CASSLVAGGRTDTQYF
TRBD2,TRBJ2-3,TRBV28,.,TGTGCCAGCATCGTCGGGGGGACTAGCACAGATACGCAGTATTTT,CASIVGGTSTDTQYF
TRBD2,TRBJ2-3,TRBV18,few,TGTGCCAGCTCACCACAGCGGGGCGGCGGTTTCACAGATACGCAGTATTTT,CASSPQRGGGFTDTQYF
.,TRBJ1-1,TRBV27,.,TGTGCCAGCAGCCCCGGCCGCGGCGGGACTGAAGCTTTCTTT,CASSPGRGGTEAFF
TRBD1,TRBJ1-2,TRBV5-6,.,TGTGCCAGCAGCCTCCCGGCCGGGACAGCCTATGGCTACACCTTC,CASSLPAGTAYGYTF
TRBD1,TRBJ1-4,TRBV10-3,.,TGTGCCTCCGGACCGACAGGGACTAATGAAAAACTGTTTTTT,CASGPTGTNEKLFF
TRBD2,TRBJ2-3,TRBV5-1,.,TGCGCCAGCAGCGAAATAGCGGGAGTGGGGACAGATACGCAGTATTTT,CASSEIAGVGTDTQYF
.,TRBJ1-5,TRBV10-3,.,TGTGCCATCAGTGAGTCCGAGCTCCGAGGAGGGCAGCCCCAGCATTTT,CAISESELRGGQPQHF
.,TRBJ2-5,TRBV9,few,TGTGCCAGCAGCGGTGACATACAAGAGACCCAGTACTTC,CASSGDIQETQYF
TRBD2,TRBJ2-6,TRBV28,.,TGTGCCAGCAGCCCCTCCGGGACTAGCGTCTCTGGGGCCAACGTCCTGACTTTC,CASSPSGTSVSGANVLTF
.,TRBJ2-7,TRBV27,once,TGTGCCAGCAGTCGGACAGTTTTCTCCTACGAGCAGTACTTC,CASSRTVFSYEQYF
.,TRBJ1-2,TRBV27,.,TGTGCCAGCCGTGGGCACTATGGCTACACCTTC,CASRGHYGYTF
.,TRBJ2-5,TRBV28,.,TGTGCCAGCAGTTTGTCGCAGGGCCTTCAAGAGACCCAGTACTTC,CASSLSQGLQETQYF
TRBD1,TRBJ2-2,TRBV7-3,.,TGTGCCAGCAGCTTAATGTCAAGGACAGGGAACACCGGGGAGCTGTTTTTT,CASSLMSRTGNTGELFF
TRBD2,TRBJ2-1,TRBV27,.,TGTGCCAGCAGCCTGGGGCTAGCGGCCAATGAGCAGTTCTTC,CASSLGLAANEQFF
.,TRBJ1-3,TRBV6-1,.,TGTGCCAGCAGTCCTACAGGGTTCTCTGGAAACACCATATATTTT,CASSPTGFSGNTIYF
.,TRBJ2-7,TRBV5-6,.,TGTGCCAGCAGTTTAGGGGTCGCGGACGAGCAGTACTTC,CASSLGVADEQYF
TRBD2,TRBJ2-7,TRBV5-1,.,TGCGCCAGCAGCTTGGAAGGTCTAGCGGGAGTTCATGGCGAGCAGTACTTC,CASSLEGLAGVHGEQYF
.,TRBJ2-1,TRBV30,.,TGTGCCTGGGGACCCGGAGGATCCTACAATGAGCAGTTCTTC,CAWGPGGSYNEQFF
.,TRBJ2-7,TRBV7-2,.,TGTGCCAGCGGCTATATTAGGGGGACCATATCCTACGAGCAGTACTTC,CASGYIRGTISYEQYF
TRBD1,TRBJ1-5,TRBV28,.,TGTGCCAGCAGTTTATTGGGGACAGGGGGTTATCAGCCCCAGCATTTT,CASSLLGTGGYQPQHF